The 23 T cell receptor beta chains below come from one sample, sequenced in a study of blood T cells in healthy people across ages. Using a J-beta primer mix together with a sample-barcoded 5' primer, a second PCR was run for roughly 6 to 12 cycles. Each CDR3 protein is one row after TCRdb ran MiXCR on the 5' RACE reads. The sample has approximately 690,000 distinct CDR3 sequences; under 65% are singletons. The sample taken for sequencing was blood. These receptors were taken from a man in his sixties in good health.

This clonotype showed up just a few times. This chain links TRBV5-1 with TRBJ2-1, with D possibly matching TRBD1 (6 bases). Germline V gives CDR1 SGHRS, CDR2 YFSETQ. The CDR3 totals 13 residues. V was trimmed by 4 bases and J by 7 bases, leaving 12 bases between them. In DNA, the CDR3 is TGCGCCAGCAGCGTGGAAGGGGGTAATGAGCAGTTCTTC. Protein: CASSVEGGNEQFF.

The V gene is TRBV6-2 or TRBV6-3, the J gene TRBJ2-3; 10 positions agree with TRBD2. This CDR3 has 15 residues. Germline-derived CDR1 and CDR2 are MNHEY and SVGEGT. Trimming removed 2 bases from V and 5 bases from J; junction bases left unmatched: 4. CDR3 loop: CASSYASGGEDTQYF. The CDR3 nucleotides read TGTGCCAGCAGTTACGCTAGCGGGGGCGAAGATACGCAGTATTTT.

The chain links TRBV20-1 to TRBJ1-2, with D perhaps matching TRBD1 (6 bases). This CDR3 has 12 residues. V lost 3 bases to trimming and J lost 8 bases, with 13 bases between them. Germline lookup yields CDR1 DFQATT and CDR2 SNEGSKA (reference sequence). CDR3 DNA sequence: TGCAGTGCTAGGCTTGGGGGCGGCGGCTACACCTTC. Encoded protein: CSARLGGGGYTF.

Note on this clonotype: A junction boundary mismatches the germline segment, possibly from a read error. The rearrangement uses TRBV3-1 and TRBJ2-3, with 9 bases identical to TRBD2. The CDR3 extends over 16 amino acids. The germline CDR1 and CDR2 sequences are LGHDT and YNNKEL (reference sequence). CDR3: CARSPQAGGSTDTQYF. The DNA for the CDR3 is TGTGCCAGAAGCCCCCAAGCGGGGGGTAGCACAGATACGCAGTATTTT.

The gene calls are TRBV20-1 and TRBJ1-6; 8 bases are a match to TRBD1. Germline V gene sequence: CDR1 DFQATT, CDR2 SNEGSKA (reference sequence). This CDR3 is 17 amino acids long. J lost 9 bases, V lost 5 bases, and 18 bases had no gene match. CDR3 coding DNA: TGCAGTGCTCCAGGACAGGGTGGAGGGTCTGTGGGTTCACCCCTCCACTTT. Translated: CSAPGQGGGSVGSPLHF.

The chain employs TRBV28 and TRBJ1-2; D uncertain. The CDR3 extends over 13 amino acids. V was trimmed by 7 bases and J by 4 bases, leaving 13 bases between them. Germline V gene lookup returns CDR1 MDHEN and CDR2 SYDVKM. The CDR3 DNA sequence: TGTGCCAGCACTGAAGCCGCTCCCTATGGCTACACCTTC. Encoded protein: CASTEAAPYGYTF.

V is TRBV12-5 and J is TRBJ1-5; D not certain. Trimming took off 1 base at V and 2 bases at J, with 6 bases between the two ends. Germline V lookup: CDR1 LGHNT, CDR2 FRNRAP. The CDR3 length is 14 residues. The CDR3, as DNA: TGTGCTAGTGGTTTGGGGGAAGGCAATCAGCCCCAGCATTTT. It is translated as CASGLGEGNQPQHF.

Only a few counts were recorded for this clonotype. The chain recombines TRBV28 with TRBJ1-6; a possible D gene is TRBD1 (5 bases). This CDR3 contains 14 residues. The germline V gene encodes CDR1 MDHEN and CDR2 SYDVKM. Trimming shortened V by 5 bases and J by 10 bases, and 15 bases separated the two germline ends. This CDR3 reads CASSLQGLGSPLHF. CDR3 nucleotide sequence: TGTGCCAGCAGTCTTCAGGGCCTCGGATCACCCCTCCACTTT. Variable domain in full (rest from reference TRBV28 and TRBJ1-6): DVKVTQSSRYLVKRTGEKVFLECVQDMDHENMFWYRQDPGLGLRLIYFSYDVKMKEKGDIPEGYSVSREKKERFSLILESASTNQTSMYLCASSLQGLGSPLHFGNGTRLTVT.

CDR3 region: CASSREYTQYF. The CDR3 bases are TGTGCCAGCAGCAGGGAGTATACGCAGTATTTT. The rearrangement links TRBV5-6 to TRBJ2-3; TRBD2 is a possible D gene (5 bases). Germline assignment: CDR1 SGHDT and CDR2 YYEEEE. The CDR3 covers 11 residues. Trimming shortened V by 4 bases and J by 7 bases, and 7 bases separated the two germline ends.

The chain employs TRBV3-1 and TRBJ2-3; perhaps TRBD2 as D (6 bases). Trimming removed 2 bases at V and 2 bases at J, with 11 bases between. The germline V gene has CDR1 LGHDT and CDR2 YNNKEL (reference sequence). The CDR3 covers 15 residues. The CDR3: CASSQFAGNTDTQYF. The CDR3 DNA reads TGTGCCAGCAGCCAATTCGCGGGGAACACAGATACGCAGTATTTT.

The rearrangement joins TRBV3-1 to TRBJ1-4, with D possibly TRBD1 on 5 matching bases. Germline V gene lookup returns CDR1 LGHDT and CDR2 YNNKEL (reference sequence). The CDR3 has 14 amino acids. The V end lost 2 bases, the J end lost 7 bases, and 11 bases lay between the germline ends. The CDR3: CASSQSQGVEKLFF. As DNA, the CDR3 is TGTGCCAGCAGCCAATCCCAGGGTGTTGAAAAACTGTTTTTT.

The chain is built from TRBV7-2 and TRBJ1-2; no reliable D call. V was trimmed by 5 bases and J by 4 bases, leaving 11 bases between them. Germline V gene lookup returns CDR1 SGHTA and CDR2 FQGNSA. This CDR3 contains 13 residues. CDR3: CASSPEVLYGYTF. As DNA, the CDR3 is TGTGCCAGCAGCCCAGAGGTCCTCTATGGCTACACCTTC.

Concerning this clonotype: An end of the junction differs from the germline gene, which may be a read error. This chain joins TRBV5-1 and TRBJ2-3; TRBD2 is a possible D gene (6 bases). Germline values: CDR1 SGHRS, CDR2 YFSETQ. The CDR3 is 16 residues long. The chain's CDR3 is CASSWRATFSTDMQYF. CDR3 coding DNA: TGCGCCAGCAGCTGGAGGGCCACCTTTAGCACAGATATGCAGTATTTT. The entire variable domain, with the rest obtained from reference TRBV5-1 and TRBJ2-3, is as follows: KAGVTQTPRYLIKTRGQQVTLSCSPISGHRSVSWYQQTPGQGLQFLFEYFSETQRNKGNFPGRFSGRQFSNSRSEMNVSTLELGDSALYLCASSWRATFSTDMQYFGPGTRLTVL.

The chain has TRBV10-3 and TRBJ1-2; possibly TRBD1 for D (6 bases). The CDR3 length is 14 residues. Deletions cut 4 bases from V and 5 bases from J, with 14 bases between. Germline CDR1 ENHRY, CDR2 SYGVKD. The CDR3 is CAISVVDSSYGYTF. The CDR3 DNA sequence: TGTGCCATCAGTGTGGTGGACAGTTCTTATGGCTACACCTTC.

V usage is TRBV7-8 and J usage is TRBJ1-1; tentatively, D is TRBD1 (6 bases). Trimming removed 5 bases at V and 7 bases at J, with 11 bases between. Germline V gene sequence: CDR1 SGHVS, CDR2 FQNEAQ. The CDR3 contains 12 residues. The DNA for the CDR3 is TGTGCCAGCAGCACCCGACAGGATGAAGCTTTCTTT. This translates into CASSTRQDEAFF.

The chain employs TRBV20-1 and TRBJ2-4; TRBD2 aligns across 11 bases. V gave up 3 bases and J gave up 0 bases; unmatched junction bases: 4. Per germline, CDR1 DFQATT and CDR2 SNEGSKA (reference sequence). CDR3 length: 16 residues. The CDR3 region has the DNA TGCAGTGCTAGGGTAGCGGGGGGGCAAGCCAAAAACATTCAGTACTTC. Translating it yields CSARVAGGQAKNIQYF.

V and J are TRBV25-1 and TRBJ1-1; 9 bases are a match to TRBD1. Germline CDR1 is MGHDK and CDR2 is SYGVNS. The CDR3 is 12 residues long. V gave up 7 bases and J gave up 5 bases; unmatched junction bases: 2. DNA for the CDR3: TGTGCCAGCATCGGACAGGGGACTGAAGCTTTCTTT. Its translation is CASIGQGTEAFF.

This clonotype was picked up a small number of times. The chain couples TRBV28 to TRBJ1-2; 12 nucleotides align to TRBD1. CDR1 and CDR2 (germline): MDHEN, SYDVKM. The CDR3 is made up of 14 amino acids. The junction had 5 bases not matched to a gene; V was cut back by 5 bases and J by 7 bases. CDR3 bases: TGTGCCAGCAGTGGACCGGGACAGGGGGCTGGCTACACCTTC. Amino acid sequence: CASSGPGQGAGYTF.

Comments on this clonotype: A junction boundary mismatches the germline segment, possibly from a read error. The chain has TRBV20-1 and TRBJ2-3; TRBD2 is a possible D gene (7 bases). CDR1 is DFQATT, CDR2 SNEGSKA, per germline (reference sequence). CDR3 length: 14 amino acids. The CDR3 sequence is CGASAGAGSDTQYF. CDR3 in DNA: TGCGGTGCTAGTGCGGGGGCCGGTTCTGATACGCAGTATTTT.

This clonotype was seen only once. This chain connects TRBV7-2 to TRBJ2-3; the D is unclear. This CDR3 is 14 amino acids long. Trimming took off 5 bases at V and 5 bases at J, with 14 bases between the two ends. Germline CDR1 and CDR2: SGHTA and FQGNSA. This chain's CDR3 is CASSRPGGVDTQYF. DNA of the CDR3: TGTGCCAGCAGCCGACCCGGTGGGGTAGATACGCAGTATTTT.

The chain combines TRBV5-4 with TRBJ2-5, with D unclear. Trimming removed 0 bases from V and 0 bases from J, with 6 bases in between. The V gene's germline CDR1 is SGHNT and CDR2 YYREEE (reference sequence). CDR3 size: 14 residues. The CDR3 coding sequence is TGTGCCAGCAGCTTGGTGAAGAACCAAGAGACCCAGTACTTC. Translated: CASSLVKNQETQYF.

The gene calls are TRBV11-2 and TRBJ2-6; the D gene is possibly TRBD2 (5 bases). This CDR3 comprises 14 residues. Germline CDR1 reads SGHAT; CDR2 reads FQNNGV. V dropped 5 bases and J dropped 17 bases, with 22 bases sitting between them. The CDR3 DNA follows: TGTGCCAGCAGCACGAGGTCCACTAGAAGGGCCATGACTTTC. This translates into CASSTRSTRRAMTF.

About this clonotype: A read error is the likely source, as a far larger clone sits one nucleotide away. The chain combines TRBV29-1 with TRBJ2-5; possibly TRBD2 for D (6 bases). The CDR3 sequence is 11 residues long. Germline-derived CDR1 and CDR2 are SQVTM and ANQGSEA. The V end was cut by 3 bases, the J end by 7 bases, with 9 bases between. CDR3 in DNA: TGCAGCGTTGAGGTGGGGGGGACCCAGTACTTC. It encodes CSVEVGGTQYF.